This entry describes one TCR beta chain. Its antigen is undetermined. The repertoire was sequenced with immunoSEQ multiplex PCR; TCRdb's copy has only in-frame clones and lacks some. The data contain 95,000 to 100,000 clones, about nine tenths of them singletons. The sample originates from a study of T cell responses to AZD1222 COVID-19 vaccine. Study observations and caveats: Clonal diversity was possibly underestimated, and white British individuals and females predominated among donors.

The clonotype was recovered from an adult who received the AZD1222 COVID-19 vaccine. The specimen comprised peripheral blood, sampled 28 days after the second AZD1222 dose.

CDR3 sequence reads: CASSFGPLTSDTDTQYF. CDR3 coding DNA: TGTGCCAGCAGCTTCGGGCCCCTCACTAGCGACACAGATACGCAGTATTTT. V and J are TRBV11-3 and TRBJ2-3; TRBD2 matches 7 bases. CDR3 length: 17 residues. Germline trimming cut 3 bases from V and 2 bases from J; bases unmatched to any gene: 11. The germline CDR1 and CDR2 sequences are SGHNT and YENEEA.